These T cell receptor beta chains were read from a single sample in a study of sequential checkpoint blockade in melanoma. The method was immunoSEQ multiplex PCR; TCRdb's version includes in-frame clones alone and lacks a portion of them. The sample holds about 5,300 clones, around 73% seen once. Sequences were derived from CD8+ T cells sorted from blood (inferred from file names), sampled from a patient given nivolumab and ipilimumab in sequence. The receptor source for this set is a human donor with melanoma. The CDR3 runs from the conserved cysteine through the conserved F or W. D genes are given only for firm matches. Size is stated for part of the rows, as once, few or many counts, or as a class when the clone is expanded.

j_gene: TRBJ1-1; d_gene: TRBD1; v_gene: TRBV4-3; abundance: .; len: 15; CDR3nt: TGCGCCAGCAGCCAATACTATACAGGGGGATCTGAAGCTTTCTTT; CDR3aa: CASSQYYTGGSEAFF
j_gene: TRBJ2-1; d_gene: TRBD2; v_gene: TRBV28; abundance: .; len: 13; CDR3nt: TGTGCCAGCAGTTTATCCGGGGGGGGGCGGCAGTTCTTC; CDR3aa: CASSLSGGGRQFF
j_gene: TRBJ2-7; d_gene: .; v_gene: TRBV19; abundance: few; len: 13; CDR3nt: TGTGCCAGTAGTATGAGAGGATCCTACGAGCAGTACTTC; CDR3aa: CASSMRGSYEQYF
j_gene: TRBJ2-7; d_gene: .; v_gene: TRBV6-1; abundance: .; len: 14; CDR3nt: TGTGCCAGCACCCTCAGGGGGGCTGGTCGCGAGCAGTACTTC; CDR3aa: CASTLRGAGREQYF
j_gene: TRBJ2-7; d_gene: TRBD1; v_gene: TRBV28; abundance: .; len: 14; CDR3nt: TGTGCCAGCAGTTTAGGGACAGGGGGCTACGAGCAGTACTTC; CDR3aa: CASSLGTGGYEQYF
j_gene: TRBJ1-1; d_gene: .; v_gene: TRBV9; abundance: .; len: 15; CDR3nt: TGTGCCAGCAGCCGCGGGGGGCGCGCGAACACTGAAGCTTTCTTT; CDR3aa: CASSRGGRANTEAFF
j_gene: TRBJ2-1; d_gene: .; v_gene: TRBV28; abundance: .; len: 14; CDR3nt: TGTGCCAGCAGTCCATATGACTCCTTTAATGAGCAGTTCTTC; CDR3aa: CASSPYDSFNEQFF
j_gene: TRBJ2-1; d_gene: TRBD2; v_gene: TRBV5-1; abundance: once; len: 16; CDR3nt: TGCGCCAGCAGCTTGACGGCTAGCGGGGGGGGGAATGAGCAGTTCTTC; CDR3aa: CASSLTASGGGNEQFF
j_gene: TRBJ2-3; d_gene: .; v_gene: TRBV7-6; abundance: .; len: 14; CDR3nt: TGTGCCAGCAGCTTAGGACAGAACACAGATACGCAGTATTTT; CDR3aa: CASSLGQNTDTQYF
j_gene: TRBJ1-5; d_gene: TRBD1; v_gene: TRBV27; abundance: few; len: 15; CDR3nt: TGTGCCAGCAGTCCCTCGACAGGGGTTGGGCAGCCCCAGCATTTT; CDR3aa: CASSPSTGVGQPQHF
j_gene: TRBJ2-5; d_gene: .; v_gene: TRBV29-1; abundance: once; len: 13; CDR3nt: TGCAGCGGCGCGGGGTTGTACCAAGAGACCCAGTACTTC; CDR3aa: CSGAGLYQETQYF
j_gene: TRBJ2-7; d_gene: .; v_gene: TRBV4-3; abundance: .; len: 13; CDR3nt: TGCGCCAGCAGCCAAGACAGGGGCTACGAGCAGTACTTC; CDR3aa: CASSQDRGYEQYF
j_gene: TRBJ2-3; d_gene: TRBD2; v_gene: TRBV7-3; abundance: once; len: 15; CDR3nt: TGTGCCAGCAGCGGGGTTAGCGGGACCACAGATACGCAGTATTTT; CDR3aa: CASSGVSGTTDTQYF
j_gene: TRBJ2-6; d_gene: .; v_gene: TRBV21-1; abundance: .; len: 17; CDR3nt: TGTGCCAGCAGCAAGGGACAGGGGGCTGACGGGGCCAACGTCCTGACTTTC; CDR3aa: CASSKGQGADGANVLTF
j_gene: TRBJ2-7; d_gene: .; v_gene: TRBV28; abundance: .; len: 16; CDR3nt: TGTGCCAGCAGTTTAGTTATGTCGAGGGTGTCCTACGAGCAGTACTTC; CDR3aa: CASSLVMSRVSYEQYF
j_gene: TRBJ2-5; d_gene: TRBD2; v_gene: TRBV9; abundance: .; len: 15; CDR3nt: TGTGCCAGCAGCCCCCAGATAGGACTAGGAGAGACCCAGTACTTC; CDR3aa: CASSPQIGLGETQYF
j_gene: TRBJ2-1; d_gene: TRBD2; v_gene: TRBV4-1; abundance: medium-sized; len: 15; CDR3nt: TGCGCCAGCAGCCAAGAACCGGACCCGGGAGGGGAGCAGTTCTTC; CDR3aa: CASSQEPDPGGEQFF
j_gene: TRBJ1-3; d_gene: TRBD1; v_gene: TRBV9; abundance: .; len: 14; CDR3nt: TGTGCCAGCAGCGTAGCGGACAGGGTGGACACCATATATTTT; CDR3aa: CASSVADRVDTIYF
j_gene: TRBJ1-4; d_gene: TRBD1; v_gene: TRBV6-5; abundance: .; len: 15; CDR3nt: TGTGCCAGCAGTTACACAGGGGCAACTAATGAAAAACTGTTTTTT; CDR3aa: CASSYTGATNEKLFF
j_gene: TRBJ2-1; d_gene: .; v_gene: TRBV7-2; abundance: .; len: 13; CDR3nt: TGTGCCAGCAGCGGGGACAAACCTTATGAGCAGTTCTTC; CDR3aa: CASSGDKPYEQFF
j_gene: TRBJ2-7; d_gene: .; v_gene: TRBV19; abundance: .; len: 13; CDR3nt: TGTGCCAGTAGTAACGGCCCTAGAGGCGAGCAGTACTTC; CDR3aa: CASSNGPRGEQYF
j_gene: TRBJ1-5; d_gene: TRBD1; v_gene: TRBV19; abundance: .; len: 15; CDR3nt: TGTGCCAGCAGTCCCACCAGGGGGGGCAATCAGCCCCAGCATTTT; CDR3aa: CASSPTRGGNQPQHF
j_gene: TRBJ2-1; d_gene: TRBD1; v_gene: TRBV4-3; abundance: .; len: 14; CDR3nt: TGCGCCAGCAGCCAAGAGACAGGGGGCTATGAGCAGTTCTTC; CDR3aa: CASSQETGGYEQFF
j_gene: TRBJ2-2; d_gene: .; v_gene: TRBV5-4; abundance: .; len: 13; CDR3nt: TGTGCCAGCAGCTTGGCGGACACCGGGGAGCTGTTTTTT; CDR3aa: CASSLADTGELFF
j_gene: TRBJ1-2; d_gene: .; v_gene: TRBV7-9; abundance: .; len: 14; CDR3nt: TGTGCCAGCAGCTCACCGACAGATAACTATGGCTACACCTTC; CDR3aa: CASSSPTDNYGYTF
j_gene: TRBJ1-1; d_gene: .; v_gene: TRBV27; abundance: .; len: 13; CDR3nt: TGTGCCAGCAGTTTATCCAAAAACACTGAAGCTTTCTTT; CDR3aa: CASSLSKNTEAFF
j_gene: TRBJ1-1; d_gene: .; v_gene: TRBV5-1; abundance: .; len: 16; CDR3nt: TGCGCCAGCAGCTTGGGAGTTGTAAGAGGGAACACTGAAGCTTTCTTT; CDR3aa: CASSLGVVRGNTEAFF
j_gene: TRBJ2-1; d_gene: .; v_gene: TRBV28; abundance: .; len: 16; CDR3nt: TGTGCCAGCAGTCCTGCGAAAGAACAGCTTTACAATGAGCAGTTCTTC; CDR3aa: CASSPAKEQLYNEQFF
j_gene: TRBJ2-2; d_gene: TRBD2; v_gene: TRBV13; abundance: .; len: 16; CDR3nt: TGTGCCAGCACCCGACAGGCGGGGGGACGGACCGGGGAGCTGTTTTTT; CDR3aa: CASTRQAGGRTGELFF
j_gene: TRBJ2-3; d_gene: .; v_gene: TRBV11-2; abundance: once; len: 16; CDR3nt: TGTGCCAGCAGCTTAGAGGGGGGTCCCTTCACAGATACGCAGTATTTT; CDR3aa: CASSLEGGPFTDTQYF
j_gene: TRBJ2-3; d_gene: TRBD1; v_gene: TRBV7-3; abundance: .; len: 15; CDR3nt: TGTGCCAGCAGCTTAACCGGGACAGGGGGAGATACGCAGTATTTT; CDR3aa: CASSLTGTGGDTQYF
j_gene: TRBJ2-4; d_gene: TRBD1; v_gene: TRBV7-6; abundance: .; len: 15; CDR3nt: TGTGCCAGCAGCTTAACGGACAGGGGGAGAGACATTCAGTACTTC; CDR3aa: CASSLTDRGRDIQYF
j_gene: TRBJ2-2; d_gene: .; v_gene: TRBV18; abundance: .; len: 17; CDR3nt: TGTGCCAGCTCACCAAATCGAGGGAATGCGAACACCGGGGAGCTGTTTTTT; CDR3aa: CASSPNRGNANTGELFF
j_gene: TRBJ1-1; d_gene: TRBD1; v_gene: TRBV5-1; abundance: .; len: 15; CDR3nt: TGCGCCAGCAGCTCTGCCGGGACAGGGGGCACTGAAGCTTTCTTT; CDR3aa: CASSSAGTGGTEAFF
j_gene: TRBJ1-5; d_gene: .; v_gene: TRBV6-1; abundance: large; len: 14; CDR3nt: TGTGCCAGCATGGACTCCACCTACAATCAGCCCCAGCATTTT; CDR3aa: CASMDSTYNQPQHF
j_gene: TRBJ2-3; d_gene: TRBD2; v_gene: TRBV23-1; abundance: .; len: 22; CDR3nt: TGCGCCAGCACCGACAGTCCCCTCAAAACTCCGGGACTAGCGGGGGCCACAGATACGCAGTATTTT; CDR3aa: CASTDSPLKTPGLAGATDTQYF